This entry features one TCR beta chain sequence. This sample stems from a study of T cell changes during pregnancy in multiple sclerosis. Germline V gene lookup returns CDR1 SGDLS and CDR2 YYNGEE. The length of the CDR3 is 15 residues. The J segment lost 10 bases and the V segment lost 0 bases, leaving 2 bases of the junction unmatched. Assay used: immunoSEQ multiplex PCR; TCRdb lists only in-frame clones, some missing. The data show approximately 44,000 clones, approximately 90% seen once. Material: CD4+ T cells from peripheral blood mononuclear cells, obtained in the third trimester of pregnancy. This sequence originates from a female donor with multiple sclerosis, enrolled in a pregnancy study. The rearrangement uses TRBV9 and TRBJ2-1; TRBD2 matches at 15 bases. The CDR3 reads CASSVEGTSGREQFF. The CDR3 coding sequence is TGTGCCAGCAGCGTAGAGGGGACTAGCGGGAGGGAGCAGTTCTTC.